This T cell receptor beta chain was retrieved from a study of blood T cell repertoires in COVID-19. On the study more broadly: Samples taken during acute and convalescent COVID-19 were collected in the United States, Italy and Spain. The cDNA or gDNA used as material had been derived from T cells, B-cell-depleted T cells, or PBMCs.

Germline-derived CDR1 and CDR2 are MGHRA and YSYEKL. V was cut by 4 bases and J by 2 bases, with 13 bases left in between. This CDR3 comprises 15 residues. Per the study methods: How many nucleated cells were present was estimated from reference gene primer amplification. Repertoires were generated with immunoSEQ multiplex PCR, while TCRdb's copy carries only in-frame clones and drops some. D and trimming come from the DNA, and the V and J calls and clone size come from that table. The sample has fewer than 350,000 clones; 80% to 90% are singletons. Seattle-derived patients entered the study during active infection and were followed longitudinally.

V usage is TRBV4-1 and J usage is TRBJ2-3; tentatively, D is TRBD1 (6 bases). The specimen was peripheral blood. This TCR came from a man aged 25-45 years with COVID-19, enrolled during active disease. The CDR3 reads CASSLQGWITDTQYF. CDR3 nucleotides: TGCGCCAGCAGCCTACAGGGTTGGATCACAGATACGCAGTATTTT.